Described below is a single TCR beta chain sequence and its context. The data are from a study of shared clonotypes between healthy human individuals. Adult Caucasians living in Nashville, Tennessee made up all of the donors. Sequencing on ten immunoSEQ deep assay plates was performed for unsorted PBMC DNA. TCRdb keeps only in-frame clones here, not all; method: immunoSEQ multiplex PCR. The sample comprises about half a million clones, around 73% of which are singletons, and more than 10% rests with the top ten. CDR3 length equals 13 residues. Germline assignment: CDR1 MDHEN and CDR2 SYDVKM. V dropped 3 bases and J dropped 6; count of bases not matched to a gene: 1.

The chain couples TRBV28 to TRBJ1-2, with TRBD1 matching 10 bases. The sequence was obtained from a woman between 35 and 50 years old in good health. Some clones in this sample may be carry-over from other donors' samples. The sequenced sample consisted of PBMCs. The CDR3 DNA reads TGTGCCAGCAGTTTGGACAGGGGGAATGGCTACACCTTC. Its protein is CASSLDRGNGYTF.